This TCR beta chain was sequenced during a study of blood T cell repertoires in COVID-19. Study-level background: Sites across the United States, Italy and Spain contributed samples from acute and convalescent COVID-19. Sources were T cells, B-cell-depleted T cells, or PBMCs; the material itself was cDNA or gDNA.

Per the authors' pipeline: Estimation of nucleated cell counts relied on the amplification of reference gene primers. Assay: immunoSEQ multiplex PCR; the TCRdb copy retains only in-frame clones and omits some. V and J calls and clone size are those listed in that table; D and trimming were worked out from the DNA. The sample records approximately 140,000 clones, more than 75% being singletons. Germline CDR1 is LGHNA and CDR2 is YNFKEQ. The CDR3 totals 16 residues. V dropped 1 base and J dropped 5 bases, with 15 bases sitting between them. The clonotype comes from a man between 70 and 80 years old with acute or convalescent COVID-19. Sequenced material: peripheral blood. The rearrangement links TRBV4-2 to TRBJ1-5, with D perhaps TRBD1 (5 bases). CDR3 bases: TGTGCCAGCAGCCAAGCCCTCGGAGGGGACGATCAGCCCCAGCATTTT. Amino acid sequence: CASSQALGGDDQPQHF.